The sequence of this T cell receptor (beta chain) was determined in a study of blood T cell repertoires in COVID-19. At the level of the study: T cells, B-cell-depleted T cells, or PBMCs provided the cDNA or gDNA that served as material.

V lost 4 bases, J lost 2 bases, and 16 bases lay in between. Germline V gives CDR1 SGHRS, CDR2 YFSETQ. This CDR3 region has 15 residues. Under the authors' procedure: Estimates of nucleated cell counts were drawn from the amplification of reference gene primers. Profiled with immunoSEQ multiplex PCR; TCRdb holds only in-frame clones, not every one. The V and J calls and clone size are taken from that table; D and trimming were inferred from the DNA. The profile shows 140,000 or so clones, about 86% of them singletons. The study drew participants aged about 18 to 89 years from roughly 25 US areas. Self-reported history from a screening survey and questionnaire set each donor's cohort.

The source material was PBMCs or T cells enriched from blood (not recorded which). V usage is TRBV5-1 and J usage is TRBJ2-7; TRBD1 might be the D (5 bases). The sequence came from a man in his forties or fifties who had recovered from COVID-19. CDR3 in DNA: TGCGCCAGCAGCAAACAGACAGACACCACCTACGAGCAGTACTTC. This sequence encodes CASSKQTDTTYEQYF.